This T cell receptor beta chain was captured by sequencing in a study of spatial heterogeneity in lung cancer. Overall study context: Samples came from roughly 72 TRACERx patients with untreated early-stage lung cancer. Beta-chain sequences were consistently detected more often than alpha-chain sequences. For the average unique TCR and UMI combination, more than eight occurrences appeared in raw reads.

This clonotype has a count of ten or more. Every cDNA TCR molecule received its own unique molecular identifier. TCRdb used MiXCR to reprocess the 5' RACE reads, holding one entry per CDR3 protein. Among about 120,000 distinct CDR3 sequences listed, 12% were seen once. Documented time point: blood at routine non-recurrence follow-up after resection. Unsorted samples of tumor, nontumor lung or frozen PBMC had their whole RNA sequenced. The clonotype originates from a male donor with early-stage non-small cell lung cancer. The sequenced sample was PBMCs, obtained at follow-up.

The CDR3 is CASFEGRRNEQFF. CDR3 DNA: TGCGCCAGCTTCGAGGGCCGAAGGAATGAGCAGTTCTTC. V usage is TRBV5-1 and J usage is TRBJ2-1; TRBD2 is a possible D gene (5 bases). The CDR3 sequence is 13 residues long. Germline V gene sequence: CDR1 SGHRS, CDR2 YFSETQ. Deletions cut 7 bases from V and 7 bases from J, with 15 bases between.